One and the same sample provided the 26 T cell receptor beta chains below, sequenced in a study of T cell changes during pregnancy in multiple sclerosis. Assay used: immunoSEQ multiplex PCR; TCRdb lists only in-frame clones, some missing. The data contain 60,000 or so clones, roughly 88% of them singletons. The sample consisted of peripheral blood, taken in the second trimester of pregnancy. These receptors originate from a female donor in good health, enrolled as a control in a pregnancy study.

The CDR3 protein is CASSYAGQGASEAFF. In DNA, the CDR3 is TGTGCCAGCAGTTACGCGGGACAGGGGGCCAGTGAAGCTTTCTTT. The V and J genes are TRBV6-5 and TRBJ1-1; the match to TRBD1 covers 12 bases. This CDR3 region has 15 residues. CDR1 and CDR2 from the germline V gene are MNHEY and SVGAGI. Trimming at V came to 2 bases and at J to 7 bases, leaving 5 bases not matched to a gene.

This chain joins TRBV19 and TRBJ2-2; maybe TRBD1 (6 bases). The CDR3 has 15 amino acids. The V gene lost 5 bases and the J gene lost 1 base, with 11 bases spanning the gap. CDR1 and CDR2 from the germline V gene are LNHDA and SQIVND (reference sequence). Written as DNA, the CDR3 is TGTGCCAGTAGTTGGGGCAGGGGGAACACCGGGGAGCTGTTTTTT. As protein: CASSWGRGNTGELFF.

This chain joins TRBV30 and TRBJ2-3; 9 bases map to TRBD2. V shed 4 bases and J 2 bases; nucleotides not matched to a gene: 4. Germline CDR1 and CDR2: GTSNPN and SVGIG (reference sequence). The CDR3 is 14 residues long. CDR3 region: CAWTSGALTDTQYF. The CDR3 bases are TGTGCCTGGACTAGCGGGGCCCTCACAGATACGCAGTATTTT.

This clone was seen once. V and J are TRBV7-9 and TRBJ2-3; TRBD2 might be the D (6 bases). The CDR3 is made up of 17 amino acids. The germline V gene encodes CDR1 SEHNR and CDR2 FQNEAQ (reference sequence). V was clipped by 7 bases and J by 0 bases, with 20 bases between them. The chain's CDR3 is CASTPGSGHTSTDTQYF. The DNA of the CDR3 is TGTGCCAGCACCCCGGGTAGCGGACATACTAGCACAGATACGCAGTATTTT.

The rearrangement links TRBV30 to TRBJ1-2; the match to TRBD1 covers 8 bases. Germline CDR1 reads GTSNPN; CDR2 reads SVGIG (reference sequence). V was clipped by 5 bases and J by 8 bases; unmatched bases: 10. The CDR3 is 13 residues long. CDR3 sequence (DNA): TGTGCCTGGGGTACAGGGGGACGAACAGGCTACACCTTC. Translating it yields CAWGTGGRTGYTF.

V and J are TRBV2 and TRBJ2-1, with TRBD1 matching 10 bases. CDR1 SNHLY and CDR2 FYNNEI come from the germline V gene. The CDR3 runs to 13 residues. The V gene end was trimmed by 10 bases and the J gene end by 2 bases; junction bases not matched to a gene: 2. The CDR3 protein is CATGTGAYNEQFF. The CDR3 region has the DNA TGTGCCACCGGGACAGGGGCCTACAATGAGCAGTTCTTC.

The chain couples TRBV6-1 to TRBJ1-2, with D unresolved. The germline V gene has CDR1 MNHNS and CDR2 SASEGT. V was shortened by 2 bases and J by 4 bases, with 2 bases between the two germline ends. The CDR3 contains 11 residues. Here the CDR3 DNA reads TGTGCCAGCAGTGAACTCTATGGCTACACCTTC. This codes for CASSELYGYTF.

This sequence joins TRBV27 and TRBJ1-3, with 7 positions matching TRBD1. The CDR3 totals 14 residues. Germline trimming cut 5 bases from V and 4 bases from J; bases unmatched to any gene: 5. The germline V gene has CDR1 MNHEY and CDR2 SMNVEV (reference sequence). DNA for the CDR3: TGTGCCAGCAGTCCACGGACAGGCGGAAACACCATATATTTT. Residues: CASSPRTGGNTIYF.

CDR3 nucleotide sequence: TGTGCCAGCAGCTTAGGGACTAGCTCCCTTCGCGAGCAGTACTTC. Translation: CASSLGTSSLREQYF. This rearrangement joins TRBV7-2 to TRBJ2-7, with 8 bases aligning to TRBD2. V lost 1 base to trimming and J lost 6 bases; unmatched junction nucleotides: 8. There are 15 residues in the CDR3. Germline V gene lookup returns CDR1 SGHTA and CDR2 FQGNSA.

The rearrangement uses TRBV5-1 and TRBJ2-3; a possible D gene is TRBD1 (5 bases). The V and J ends lost 4 bases and 0 bases respectively, with 12 bases between them. Germline V gives CDR1 SGHRS, CDR2 YFSETQ. The CDR3 loop spans 15 amino acids. The CDR3 DNA reads as TGCGCCAGCAGCGCCTGGACAAGCAGCACAGATACGCAGTATTTT. Encoded protein: CASSAWTSSTDTQYF.

The chain carries TRBV6-1 and TRBJ1-5; tentatively, D is TRBD1 (5 bases). The CDR3 has 15 residues. The V gene's germline CDR1 is MNHNS and CDR2 SASEGT. V lost 2 bases, J lost 7 bases, and 15 bases lay in between. The CDR3 nucleotides read TGTGCCAGCAGTGAACTCGGGGGAGAGGGACAGCCCCAGCATTTT. Amino acid sequence: CASSELGGEGQPQHF.

The chain uses TRBV6-1 and TRBJ1-1; D might be TRBD1 (5 bases). The CDR3 is 14 amino acids. V was clipped by 6 bases and J by 6 bases, with 17 bases between them. CDR1 is MNHNS and CDR2 is SASEGT in the germline V gene. The chain's CDR3 is CASSLRWGVSEAFF. The CDR3 nucleotides are TGTGCCAGCAGCTTGCGGTGGGGGGTATCTGAAGCTTTCTTT.

The chain employs TRBV5-1 and TRBJ2-3, with TRBD2 matching over 7 bases. The CDR3 is 14 residues long. Unmatched junction bases numbered 8, after V lost 4 bases and J lost 6 bases. Germline V lookup: CDR1 SGHRS, CDR2 YFSETQ. CDR3 sequence (DNA): TGCGCCAGCAGCGCTGGGCCGGGGGGTGATACGCAGTATTTT. Its protein is CASSAGPGGDTQYF.

The V gene is TRBV19, the J gene TRBJ1-1; TRBD1 is a possible D gene (5 bases). CDR1 and CDR2 (germline): LNHDA, SQIVND (reference sequence). V lost 9 bases, J lost 5 bases, and 10 bases lay in between. The CDR3 sequence is 11 residues long. Here the CDR3 DNA reads TGTGCCAGCGATAAGGGGACTGAAGCTTTCTTT. Its translation is CASDKGTEAFF.

The V and J genes are TRBV30 and TRBJ1-3; D possibly corresponds to TRBD1 (5 bases). The CDR3 runs to 15 residues. Trimming stripped 5 bases from V and 4 bases from J, with 18 bases between. The germline CDR1 and CDR2 sequences are GTSNPN and SVGIG (reference sequence). The chain's CDR3 is CAWREKGLGGNTIYF. The DNA for the CDR3 is TGTGCCTGGCGAGAGAAGGGGCTGGGAGGAAACACCATATATTTT.

This chain links TRBV6-4 with TRBJ1-2; TRBD1 might be the D (6 bases). CDR3 length: 15 residues. Germline V gene sequence: CDR1 MRHNA, CDR2 SNTAGT. The V end lost 6 bases, the J end lost 0 bases, and 14 bases lay between the germline ends. CDR3 sequence reads: CASSQQGGSNYGYTF. The CDR3, as DNA: TGTGCCAGCAGCCAACAGGGAGGGTCTAACTATGGCTACACCTTC.

This clone was seen a handful of times. The chain employs TRBV7-9 and TRBJ2-3, with 9 positions matching TRBD2. From germline, CDR1 is SEHNR and CDR2 FQNEAQ (reference sequence). V was clipped by 5 bases and J by 3 bases; unmatched bases: 6. The CDR3 runs to 15 residues. The CDR3 sequence: CASSISGGGTDTQYF. The CDR3 DNA reads as TGTGCCAGCAGCATTAGCGGGGGAGGAACAGATACGCAGTATTTT.

The J gene is TRBJ1-2, the V gene TRBV18; 7 bases map to TRBD1. Germline CDR1 reads KGHSH; CDR2 reads LQKENI. The CDR3 extends over 16 amino acids. Trimming took 0 bases from V and 4 from J; bases not matched to a gene: 8. The CDR3 protein is CASSPPETGSSYGYTF. The CDR3 DNA sequence: TGTGCCAGCTCACCACCAGAGACAGGGAGCTCCTATGGCTACACCTTC.

This clone has just one count. This chain links TRBV5-1 with TRBJ2-7, with 7 bases matching TRBD1. This CDR3 region has 17 residues. V shed 4 bases, J shed 0 bases, and the junction held 13 bases outside the gene matches. Germline V lookup: CDR1 SGHRS, CDR2 YFSETQ. The CDR3 DNA reads as TGCGCCAGCAGCCGAGGGGGCGAGGGGCCGAGCTCCTACGAGCAGTACTTC. Translating it yields CASSRGGEGPSSYEQYF.

This rearrangement joins TRBV4-1 to TRBJ2-7; a possible D gene is TRBD1 (6 bases). V dropped 1 base and J dropped 5 bases, with 15 bases sitting between them. The germline V gene has CDR1 MGHRA and CDR2 YSYEKL. The CDR3 spans 15 residues. The CDR3 coding sequence is TGCGCCAGCAGCCAAGTACCAGGGGCCCCCCACGAGCAGTACTTC. It specifies CASSQVPGAPHEQYF.

This chain joins TRBV27 and TRBJ1-2; TRBD1 matches 7 bases. J lost 7 bases, V lost 4 bases, and 12 bases had no gene match. Germline V lookup: CDR1 MNHEY, CDR2 SMNVEV (reference sequence). The CDR3 totals 15 residues. CDR3 bases: TGTGCCAGCAGTTCGCAAGGACAGGAAGGGGGTGGCTACACCTTC. As protein: CASSSQGQEGGGYTF.

This sequence joins TRBV2 and TRBJ1-2; a possible D gene is TRBD1 (6 bases). The V gene lost 11 bases and the J gene lost 3 bases, with 28 bases spanning the gap. This CDR3 is 17 amino acids long. Germline V gene sequence: CDR1 SNHLY, CDR2 FYNNEI. The CDR3 DNA reads TGTGCCGCAACCGGGGGGCAGGCGCCCCGAGCCGACTATGGCTACACCTTC. This sequence encodes CAATGGQAPRADYGYTF.

The chain uses TRBV27 and TRBJ2-1, with D maybe TRBD1 (6 bases). This CDR3 spans 14 amino acids. Trimming removed 6 bases at V and 7 bases at J, with 16 bases between. CDR1 is MNHEY and CDR2 is SMNVEV in the germline V gene (reference sequence). The chain's CDR3 is CASRPGQAINEQFF. The DNA of the CDR3 is TGTGCCAGCAGACCGGGACAAGCTATTAATGAGCAGTTCTTC.

The V gene is TRBV19, the J gene TRBJ1-1, with 7 positions matching TRBD1. V shed 8 bases and J 3 bases; nucleotides not matched to a gene: 6. CDR3 size: 13 residues. Germline values: CDR1 LNHDA, CDR2 SQIVND (reference sequence). The chain's CDR3 is CASGRTGDTEAFF. CDR3 in DNA: TGTGCCAGTGGGAGAACAGGGGACACTGAAGCTTTCTTT. Full variable domain (rest looked up from reference TRBV19 and TRBJ1-1): DGGITQSPKYLFRKEGQNVTLSCEQNLNHDAMYWYRQDPGQGLRLIYYSQIVNDFQKGDIAEGYSVSREKKESFPLTVTSAQKNPTAFYLCASGRTGDTEAFFGQGTRLTVV.

The chain couples TRBV11-2 to TRBJ2-1; 9 bases are a match to TRBD1. The V gene end was trimmed by 6 bases and the J gene end by 16 bases; junction bases not matched to a gene: 13. Germline CDR1 SGHAT, CDR2 FQNNGV. This CDR3 contains 13 residues. The CDR3 nucleotides read TGTGCCAGCAGTTTTCCGGCACAGGGGGCCTCTTTCTTC. As protein: CASSFPAQGASFF. Full variable domain (missing parts from reference TRBV11-2 and TRBJ2-1): EAGVAQSPRYKIIEKRQSVAFWCNPISGHATLYWYQQILGQGPKLLIQFQNNGVVDDSQLPKDRFSAERLKGVDSTLKIQPAKLEDSAVYLCASSFPAQGASFFGPGTRLTVL.

The rearrangement uses TRBV5-4 and TRBJ1-3; perhaps TRBD1 as D (5 bases). The CDR3 contains 14 residues. Germline loops: CDR1 SGHNT, CDR2 YYREEE (reference sequence). Trimming stripped 1 base from V and 4 bases from J, with 9 bases between. The CDR3 nucleotides read TGTGCCAGCAGCTTGATCCAGGGAGGAAACACCATATATTTT. Protein: CASSLIQGGNTIYF.